This T cell receptor beta chain stems from a study of beta chain features in type 1 diabetes. The study, taken as a whole, reports: These data did not resolve whether HLA type affects TCRB rearrangement. In all four CD4+ subsets, TCRB CDR3 length was significantly, moderately reduced in type 1 diabetes.

Per the germline V gene, CDR1 is SGHAT and CDR2 is FQNNGV. V shed 5 bases, J shed 4 bases, and the junction held 6 bases outside the gene matches. The CDR3 has 14 residues. About this clone itself: Its specificity is not known.

Of the isolated RNA, all was reverse transcribed, and so the sequenced material was expressed TCRB transcripts. The assay was immunoSEQ multiplex PCR, and TCRdb's table has in-frame clones only and misses some. The sample yields 95,000 to 110,000 clones, 28% seen once. The chain joins TRBV11-2 to TRBJ2-5, with 8 bases identical to TRBD1. The TCR comes from a woman between 18 and 29 years old with type 1 diabetes. Input material: central memory CD4+ T cells from blood. This chain's CDR3 is CASSPGQGGETQYF. Written as DNA, the CDR3 is TGTGCCAGCAGCCCCGGACAGGGAGGAGAGACCCAGTACTTC.